The 21 T cell receptor beta chains listed next were all sequenced from one sample in a study of cytomegalovirus exposure and HLA in healthy donors. Use of 60 Vbeta and 13 Jbeta primers characterized the PCR. Method: immunoSEQ multiplex PCR; TCRdb's copy keeps in-frame clones and lacks some. The table has fewer than 250,000 clones, around 83% seen once; the top ten hold roughly a tenth. Material for sequencing was PBMCs. These receptors were obtained from a woman aged 45-59 years in good health and CMV-seropositive.

In this sample, this clone turned up once. The V and J genes are TRBV7-9 and TRBJ2-1; perhaps TRBD2 as D (6 bases). The ends were cut back, 2 bases at V and 12 bases at J, with 14 bases in the middle. This CDR3 region has 13 residues. Germline CDR1 and CDR2: SEHNR and FQNEAQ (reference sequence). CDR3 nucleotide sequence: TGTGCCAGCAGCTTAACTAGCTTTGTAGGGCAGTTCTTC. As protein: CASSLTSFVGQFF.

V usage is TRBV7-9 and J usage is TRBJ2-3; TRBD2 is a possible D gene (5 bases). This CDR3 has 13 residues. V was trimmed by 8 bases and J by 5 bases, leaving 14 bases between them. Germline-derived CDR1 and CDR2 are SEHNR and FQNEAQ (reference sequence). Written as DNA, the CDR3 is TGTGCCAGCGAATCGGGAATCAGAGATACGCAGTATTTT. This sequence encodes CASESGIRDTQYF. Together with reference TRBV7-9 and TRBJ2-3, the CDR3 gives the full variable domain: DTGVSQNPRHKITKRGQNVTFRCDPISEHNRLYWYRQTLGQGPEFLTYFQNEAQLEKSRLLSDRFSAERPKGSFSTLEIQRTEQGDSAMYLCASESGIRDTQYFGPGTRLTVL.

This chain uses TRBV5-6 with TRBJ2-5; D may be TRBD2 (5 bases). From germline, CDR1 is SGHDT and CDR2 YYEEEE. This CDR3 has 13 amino acids. Trimming removed 7 bases at V and 7 bases at J, with 17 bases between. CDR3 sequence (DNA): TGTGCCAGCGCCCGGCGAGGGCCCGGGACCCAGTACTTC. Amino acid sequence: CASARRGPGTQYF.

The chain is built from TRBV30 and TRBJ2-7; 8 bases line up with TRBD2. Germline assignment: CDR1 GTSNPN and CDR2 SVGIG (reference sequence). The CDR3 is 16 residues long. J gave up 3 bases and V 2 bases, and 12 bases lay outside the gene matches. CDR3 residues: CAWSIAGFAPSYEQYF. DNA of the CDR3: TGTGCCTGGAGTATAGCGGGGTTTGCCCCGAGCTACGAGCAGTACTTC.

The V gene is TRBV6-6, the J gene TRBJ1-2; 9 nucleotides agree with TRBD1. CDR3 length: 15 residues. Trimming took 2 bases from V and 4 from J; bases not matched to a gene: 5. Germline loops: CDR1 MNHNY, CDR2 SVGAGI (reference sequence). The CDR3 spells CASSYTTGGGYGYTF. DNA for the CDR3: TGTGCCAGCAGTTACACAACAGGGGGCGGCTATGGCTACACCTTC.

The chain links TRBV19 to TRBJ1-4; possibly TRBD1 for D (6 bases). CDR1 is LNHDA, CDR2 SQIVND, per germline (reference sequence). This CDR3 region has 14 residues. Trimming took 8 bases from V and 6 from J, leaving 16 bases between them. The CDR3 DNA reads as TGTGCCAGTGCCCTTGGGGGCGAGGATGAAAAACTGTTTTTT. It is translated as CASALGGEDEKLFF. Full variable domain (missing parts from reference TRBV19 and TRBJ1-4): DGGITQSPKYLFRKEGQNVTLSCEQNLNHDAMYWYRQDPGQGLRLIYYSQIVNDFQKGDIAEGYSVSREKKESFPLTVTSAQKNPTAFYLCASALGGEDEKLFFGSGTQLSVL.

This chain links TRBV5-4 with TRBJ2-1; 13 nucleotides match TRBD2. The CDR3 contains 16 residues. The V gene end was trimmed by 2 bases and the J gene end by 9 bases; junction bases not matched to a gene: 8. In germline, CDR1 is SGHNT, CDR2 YYREEE (reference sequence). The CDR3 sequence: CASSFPRLAGGGEQFF. The CDR3 nucleotides read TGTGCCAGCAGCTTCCCCCGACTAGCGGGGGGCGGTGAGCAGTTCTTC.

The chain combines TRBV29-1 with TRBJ1-5; 8 nucleotides line up with TRBD1. The CDR3 covers 13 residues. Germline assignment: CDR1 SQVTM and CDR2 ANQGSEA. The V segment lost 6 bases and the J segment 5 bases; nucleotides outside the gene matches: 6. The CDR3 coding sequence is TGCAGCGTGGCCGACAGGGGAGATCAGCCCCAGCATTTT. Its protein product is CSVADRGDQPQHF.

In this sample, this clone turned up once. The chain employs TRBV11-1 and TRBJ2-3, with 8 bases lining up with TRBD2. Germline V gene data show CDR1 as SGHAT and CDR2 as FQDESV (reference sequence). This CDR3 region has 14 residues. J lost 5 bases, V lost 1 base, and 2 bases had no gene match. In DNA form, the CDR3 reads TGTGCCAGCAGCTTAGGCCTAGCGGGAGATACGCAGTATTTT. As protein: CASSLGLAGDTQYF.

V and J are TRBV6-6 and TRBJ2-7; 8 bases line up with TRBD1. The V segment lost 5 bases and the J segment 5 bases; nucleotides outside the gene matches: 8. The germline V gene has CDR1 MNHNY and CDR2 SVGAGI (reference sequence). There are 14 residues in the CDR3. The CDR3 loop reads CASSHPPTGDEQYF. The DNA of the CDR3 is TGTGCCAGCAGTCACCCCCCGACAGGGGACGAGCAGTACTTC.

This chain links TRBV30 with TRBJ2-7, with 8 bases fitting TRBD1. Germline CDR1 reads GTSNPN; CDR2 reads SVGIG (reference sequence). With 1 base clipped from V and 6 bases from J, the junction kept 2 bases outside the gene matches. The CDR3 contains 12 residues. The CDR3 sequence: CAWSGTGLEQYF. The DNA of the CDR3 is TGTGCCTGGAGTGGGACAGGGCTCGAGCAGTACTTC.

This chain connects TRBV5-1 to TRBJ2-3; tentatively, D is TRBD2 (6 bases). V lost 5 bases and J 0 bases, leaving 10 bases between the germline ends. This CDR3 is built from 14 residues. In germline, CDR1 is SGHRS, CDR2 YFSETQ. The CDR3 nucleotides are TGCGCCAGCAGGCGGGGCGTTAGCACAGATACGCAGTATTTT. Its protein is CASRRGVSTDTQYF.

The sample holds one count of this clone. The genes are TRBV30 and TRBJ1-2; 12 nucleotides align to TRBD1. CDR1 is GTSNPN, CDR2 SVGIG, per germline (reference sequence). This CDR3 is 14 amino acids long. The V gene end was trimmed by 2 bases and the J gene end by 8 bases; junction bases not matched to a gene: 6. The CDR3: CAWSFTGTGGGYTF. Here the CDR3 DNA reads TGTGCCTGGAGTTTCACCGGGACAGGGGGCGGCTACACCTTC.

J is TRBJ1-5 and V is TRBV5-5; no reliable D call. The V gene's germline CDR1 is SGHKS and CDR2 YYEKEE (reference sequence). The CDR3 consists of 14 residues. Trimming took off 0 bases at V and 5 bases at J, with 9 bases between the two ends. Here the CDR3 reads CASSLGSGYQPQHF. The CDR3 nucleotides read TGTGCCAGCAGCTTGGGGTCAGGATATCAGCCCCAGCATTTT.

CDR3 nucleotides: TGTGCCAGCACCCCGAGGGAGGGGGTCCCAGATACGCAGTATTTT. Translation: CASTPREGVPDTQYF. The chain is built from TRBV6-1 and TRBJ2-3; weak D call: TRBD2 (7 bases). The ends were cut back, 7 bases at V and 4 bases at J, with 18 bases in the middle. CDR1 is MNHNS and CDR2 is SASEGT in the germline V gene. This CDR3 is built from 15 residues.

This clone appeared a few times. The rearrangement uses TRBV29-1 and TRBJ1-1, with TRBD1 identical over 7 bases. The CDR3 has 10 residues. The germline V gene has CDR1 SQVTM and CDR2 ANQGSEA. V dropped 6 bases and J dropped 8; count of bases not matched to a gene: 3. The CDR3 DNA reads TGCAGCGTCCGACAGGGAGAAGCTTTCTTT. Amino acid sequence: CSVRQGEAFF.

The J gene is TRBJ2-3, the V gene TRBV4-3; TRBD1 aligns across 7 bases. Germline trimming cut 0 bases from V and 6 bases from J; bases unmatched to any gene: 12. Germline CDR1 LGHNA, CDR2 YSLEER. CDR3 length: 17 residues. The CDR3 DNA sequence: TGCGCCAGCAGCCAAGATAAGGGACAGCCAGGCCGGGATACGCAGTATTTT. It yields the protein CASSQDKGQPGRDTQYF.

This chain joins TRBV5-1 and TRBJ2-5; 11 bases align to TRBD2. There are 14 residues in the CDR3. Losses at the gene ends were 0 bases for V and 5 bases for J; bases not matched to a gene: 0. Germline V gives CDR1 SGHRS, CDR2 YFSETQ. The CDR3 loop reads CASSLGLAGETQYF. CDR3 coding DNA: TGCGCCAGCAGCTTGGGACTAGCGGGGGAGACCCAGTACTTC.

This chain links TRBV5-4 with TRBJ2-3; 10 bases map to TRBD2. The germline gives CDR1 SGHNT, CDR2 YYREEE (reference sequence). V trimming: 1 base; J trimming: 8 bases; junction bases outside the gene matches: 10. The CDR3 has 16 residues. The CDR3 loop reads CASSLYVSGGAGTQYF. DNA for the CDR3: TGTGCCAGCAGCTTGTACGTAAGCGGGGGGGCCGGTACGCAGTATTTT.

This chain connects TRBV6-1 to TRBJ2-7; maybe TRBD2 (6 bases). The germline V and J ends were trimmed by 4 bases and 1 base, with 17 bases remaining between them. The CDR3 has 16 residues. Germline CDR1 and CDR2: MNHNS and SASEGT. CDR3 nucleotides: TGTGCCAGCAGTGTAACCGGGACTGGCGGATCCTACGAGCAGTACTTC. It specifies CASSVTGTGGSYEQYF.

This chain links TRBV7-7 with TRBJ1-5; D perhaps matches TRBD1 (5 bases). The V and J ends lost 6 bases and 0 bases respectively, with 9 bases between them. In germline, CDR1 is SSHAT, CDR2 FNYEAQ (reference sequence). The CDR3 totals 14 residues. The CDR3 loop is CASSSTGSNQPQHF. The CDR3, as DNA: TGTGCCAGCAGTTCCACAGGTAGCAATCAGCCCCAGCATTTT.